Following are 7 T cell receptor beta chains from one sample sequenced in a study of shared clonotypes between healthy human individuals. Sequenced by immunoSEQ multiplex PCR; TCRdb stores in-frame clones only, minus some. The sample holds 2 million to 2.5 million clones, roughly 92% seen once. The sample was naive CD4+ T cells from PBMCs. The subset here: CD45RA+ positively selected. The source is a man younger than 30 in good health. Some clones in this sample may be carry-over from other donors' samples.

This chain links TRBV6-6 with TRBJ2-1; 7 positions agree with TRBD2. CDR3 size: 13 residues. CDR1 MNHNY and CDR2 SVGAGI come from the germline V gene (reference sequence). V lost 8 bases, J lost 7 bases, and 8 bases stayed unmatched. CDR3 in DNA: TGTGCCAGCTGTCTAGCGGAGGGTAATGAGCAGTTCTTC. Protein sequence: CASCLAEGNEQFF.

The rearrangement links TRBV6-5 to TRBJ2-7; the D gene is possibly TRBD2 (5 bases). Trimming took 0 bases from V and 2 from J, leaving 8 bases between them. The germline V gene has CDR1 MNHEY and CDR2 SVGAGI. The CDR3 is made up of 14 amino acids. CDR3 amino acids: CASSYSAETYEQYF. CDR3 sequence (DNA): TGTGCCAGCAGTTACTCAGCGGAAACCTACGAGCAGTACTTC.

This chain joins TRBV5-1 and TRBJ2-5; the D gene is possibly TRBD1 (7 bases). With 0 bases removed from V and 2 bases from J, the gap between germline ends came to 11 bases. This CDR3 is built from 15 residues. Germline V gene sequence: CDR1 SGHRS, CDR2 YFSETQ. CDR3 protein: CASSLAAGQQETQYF. The CDR3 nucleotides are TGCGCCAGCAGCTTGGCCGCGGGACAGCAAGAGACCCAGTACTTC.

This clone has a handful of counts. This chain uses TRBV5-1 with TRBJ1-2; D is undetermined. V was cut by 0 bases and J by 0 bases, with 3 bases left in between. CDR1 is SGHRS and CDR2 is YFSETQ in the germline V gene. This CDR3 region has 13 residues. Here the CDR3 DNA reads TGCGCCAGCAGCTTGGTTGCTAACTATGGCTACACCTTC. It translates to CASSLVANYGYTF.

This chain connects TRBV4-1 to TRBJ2-5; TRBD1 agrees at 7 bases. The last part of the DNA fits TRBJ2-7 better; the J call may be wrong. The CDR3 sequence is 15 residues long. From germline, CDR1 is MGHRA and CDR2 YSYEKL. The CDR3 here is CASSYGTAMTYEQYF. The DNA for the CDR3 is TGCGCCAGCAGCTACGGGACAGCCATGACCTACGAGCAGTACTTC.

Details on this clone: Other DNA sequences in this specimen translate into the identical CDR3. The chain is built from TRBV28 and TRBJ1-5, with D perhaps matching TRBD1 (5 bases). The CDR3 extends over 13 amino acids. Germline CDR1 and CDR2: MDHEN and SYDVKM. Trimming cost V 5 bases and J 2 bases, with 7 bases left between them. The DNA for the CDR3 is TGTGCCAGCAGTGGGGGGGGCAATCAGCCCCAGCATTTT. Translating it yields CASSGGGNQPQHF.

This clone was detected only a few times. The rearrangement links TRBV19 to TRBJ2-2, with 7 bases lining up with TRBD1. Germline loops: CDR1 LNHDA, CDR2 SQIVND (reference sequence). The CDR3 spans 14 residues. The V gene end was trimmed by 9 bases and the J gene end by 1 base; junction bases not matched to a gene: 5. The CDR3 nucleotides are TGTGCCAGAGTGAGGGGGCGGAACACCGGGGAGCTGTTTTTT. Translating gives CARVRGRNTGELFF.